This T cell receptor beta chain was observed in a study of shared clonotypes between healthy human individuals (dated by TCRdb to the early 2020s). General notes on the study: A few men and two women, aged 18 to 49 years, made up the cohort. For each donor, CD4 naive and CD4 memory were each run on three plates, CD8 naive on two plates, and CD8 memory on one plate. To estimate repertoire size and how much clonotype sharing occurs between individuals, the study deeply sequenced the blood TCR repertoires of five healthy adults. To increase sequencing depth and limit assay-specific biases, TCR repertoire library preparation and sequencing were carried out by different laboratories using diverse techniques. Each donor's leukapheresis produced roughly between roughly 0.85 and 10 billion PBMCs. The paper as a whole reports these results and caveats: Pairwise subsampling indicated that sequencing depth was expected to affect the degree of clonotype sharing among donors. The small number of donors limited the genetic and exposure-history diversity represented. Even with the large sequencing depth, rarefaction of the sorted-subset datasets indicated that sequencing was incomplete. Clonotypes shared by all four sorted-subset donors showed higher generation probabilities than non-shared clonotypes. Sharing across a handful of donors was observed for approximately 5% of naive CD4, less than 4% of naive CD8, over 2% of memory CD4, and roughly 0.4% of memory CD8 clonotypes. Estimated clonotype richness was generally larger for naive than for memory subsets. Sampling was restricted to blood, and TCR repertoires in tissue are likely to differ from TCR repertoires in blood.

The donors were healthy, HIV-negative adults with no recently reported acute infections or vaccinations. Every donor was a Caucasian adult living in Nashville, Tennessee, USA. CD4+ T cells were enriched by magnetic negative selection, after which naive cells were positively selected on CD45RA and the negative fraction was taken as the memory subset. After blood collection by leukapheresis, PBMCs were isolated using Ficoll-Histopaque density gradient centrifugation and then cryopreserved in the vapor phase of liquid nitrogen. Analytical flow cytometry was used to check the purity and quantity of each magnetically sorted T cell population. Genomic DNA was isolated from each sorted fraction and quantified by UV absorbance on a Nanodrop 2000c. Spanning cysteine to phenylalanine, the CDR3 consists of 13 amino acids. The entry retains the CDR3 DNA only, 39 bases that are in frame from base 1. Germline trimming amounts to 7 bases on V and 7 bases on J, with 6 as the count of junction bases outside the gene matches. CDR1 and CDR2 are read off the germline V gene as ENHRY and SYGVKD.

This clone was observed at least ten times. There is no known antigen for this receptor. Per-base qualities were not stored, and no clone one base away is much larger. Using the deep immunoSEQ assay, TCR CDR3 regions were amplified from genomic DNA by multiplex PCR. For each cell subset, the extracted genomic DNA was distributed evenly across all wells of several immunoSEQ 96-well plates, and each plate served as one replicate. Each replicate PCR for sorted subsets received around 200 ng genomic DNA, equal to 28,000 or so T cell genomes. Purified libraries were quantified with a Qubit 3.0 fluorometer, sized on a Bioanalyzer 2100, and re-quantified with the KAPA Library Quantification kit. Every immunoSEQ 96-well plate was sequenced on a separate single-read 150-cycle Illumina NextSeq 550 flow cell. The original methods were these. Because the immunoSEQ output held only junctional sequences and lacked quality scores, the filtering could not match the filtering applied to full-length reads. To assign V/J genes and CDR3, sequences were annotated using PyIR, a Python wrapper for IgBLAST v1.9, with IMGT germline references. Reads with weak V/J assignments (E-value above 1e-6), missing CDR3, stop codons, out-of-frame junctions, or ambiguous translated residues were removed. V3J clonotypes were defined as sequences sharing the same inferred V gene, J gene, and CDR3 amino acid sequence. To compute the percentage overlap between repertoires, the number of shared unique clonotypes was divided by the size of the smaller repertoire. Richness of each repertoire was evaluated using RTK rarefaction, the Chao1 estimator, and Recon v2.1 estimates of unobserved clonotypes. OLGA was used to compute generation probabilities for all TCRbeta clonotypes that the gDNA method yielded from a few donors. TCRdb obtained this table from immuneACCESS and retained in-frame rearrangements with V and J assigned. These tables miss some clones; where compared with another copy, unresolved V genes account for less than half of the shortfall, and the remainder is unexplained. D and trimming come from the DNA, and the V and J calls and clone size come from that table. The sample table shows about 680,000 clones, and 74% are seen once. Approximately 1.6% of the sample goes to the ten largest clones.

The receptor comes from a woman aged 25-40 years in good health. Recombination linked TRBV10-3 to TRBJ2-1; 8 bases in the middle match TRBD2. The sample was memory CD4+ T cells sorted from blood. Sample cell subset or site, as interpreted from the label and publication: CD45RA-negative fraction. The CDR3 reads CAIKREWENEQFF. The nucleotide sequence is TGTGCCATCAAGCGGGAGTGGGAAAATGAGCAGTTCTTC.